One and the same sample provided the 18 T cell receptor beta chains below, sequenced in a study of OX40 agonist ivuxolimab in advanced cancers. Some clones are missing from TCRdb's copy, which holds only in-frame ones; the method was immunoSEQ multiplex PCR. Among 13,000 or so clones, around 86% were seen once, and the ten largest hold roughly 45%. The sample here was CD4+ or CD8+ T cells sorted from blood, taken in a trial of the OX40 agonist ivuxolimab. These receptors were collected from an adult with an advanced solid tumor such as melanoma, head and neck, liver or kidney cancer.

The genes are TRBV27 and TRBJ2-1; 13 nucleotides agree with TRBD2. The V and J ends lost 5 bases and 5 bases, in that order; junction bases with no gene match: 30. Germline V gene sequence: CDR1 MNHEY, CDR2 SMNVEV (reference sequence). The length of the CDR3 is 24 residues. For the CDR3, the DNA is TGTGCCAGCAGTCCATCCGGGACAGGGTCATTGGTAAGACAGGGACTAGCGGGGAACAATGAGCAGTTCTTC. Translating it yields CASSPSGTGSLVRQGLAGNNEQFF.

In this sample, this clone turned up once. The rearrangement joins TRBV28 to TRBJ1-5; D remains ambiguous. The germline CDR1 and CDR2 sequences are MDHEN and SYDVKM. The CDR3 is 11 amino acids. Trimming removed 3 bases at V and 8 bases at J, with 5 bases between. CDR3 DNA: TGTGCCAGCAGTTTCCCTGAGCCCCAGCATTTT. Translation gives CASSFPEPQHF.

The chain links TRBV10-2 to TRBJ1-3, with a possible D match to TRBD1 (5 bases). Germline V CDR1 and CDR2: WSHSY, SAAADI. V lost 4 bases and J 0 bases, leaving 16 bases between the germline ends. The CDR3 has 17 amino acids. The CDR3 DNA follows: TGCGCCAGCAGTGTTCCCCGGGACTCTTACTCTGGAAACACCATATATTTT. The encoded protein is CASSVPRDSYSGNTIYF.

V is TRBV9 and J is TRBJ2-3; 10 nucleotides align to TRBD2. Per the germline V gene, CDR1 is SGDLS and CDR2 is YYNGEE. The CDR3 is 17 amino acids. The V and J ends lost 3 bases and 2 bases, in that order; junction bases with no gene match: 9. The CDR3 here is CASSGVESGGATDTQYF. CDR3 coding DNA: TGTGCCAGCAGCGGCGTAGAGAGCGGGGGGGCCACAGATACGCAGTATTTT.

The V call is TRBV4-3, the J call TRBJ2-3; 16 nucleotides agree with TRBD2. CDR3 size: 20 residues. CDR1 is LGHNA, CDR2 YSLEER, per germline. V dropped 3 bases and J dropped 2; count of bases not matched to a gene: 11. CDR3 DNA: TGCGCCAGCAGCCACGCCAGGGGACTAGCGGGGGGGCGGGTCACAGATACGCAGTATTTT. As protein: CASSHARGLAGGRVTDTQYF.

The chain combines TRBV28 with TRBJ2-1; possibly TRBD2 for D (7 bases). Trimming took 3 bases from V and 6 from J, leaving 30 bases between them. Germline values: CDR1 MDHEN, CDR2 SYDVKM. The CDR3 loop spans 20 amino acids. The CDR3 DNA sequence: TGTGCCAGCAGTTTTGGGGGGGCGGGAGCCAGGTTGGGCGGAGTCAATGAGCAGTTCTTC. Residues: CASSFGGAGARLGGVNEQFF. The full variable domain, in which reference TRBV28 and TRBJ2-1 provide the parts outside the CDR3, is DVKVTQSSRYLVKRTGEKVFLECVQDMDHENMFWYRQDPGLGLRLIYFSYDVKMKEKGDIPEGYSVSREKKERFSLILESASTNQTSMYLCASSFGGAGARLGGVNEQFFGPGTRLTVL.

The J gene is TRBJ2-2, the V gene TRBV15; D call uncertain. The germline V and J ends were trimmed by 0 bases and 2 bases, with 10 bases remaining between them. The CDR3 sequence is 16 residues long. CDR1 LNHNV and CDR2 YYDKDF come from the germline V gene (reference sequence). As DNA, the CDR3 is TGTGCCACCAGCAGAGATGGGCGGCTAAACACCGGGGAGCTGTTTTTT. It is translated as CATSRDGRLNTGELFF. The full variable domain, with the rest looked up from reference TRBV15 and TRBJ2-2, is DAMVIQNPRYQVTQFGKPVTLSCSQTLNHNVMYWYQQKSSQAPKLLFHYYDKDFNNEADTPDNFQSRRPNTSFCFLDIRSPGLGDTAMYLCATSRDGRLNTGELFFGEGSRLTVL.

V usage is TRBV19 and J usage is TRBJ2-7; 7 bases map to TRBD1. The CDR3 has 15 amino acids. Trimming at V came to 3 bases and at J to 4 bases, leaving 9 bases not matched to a gene. The germline V gene has CDR1 LNHDA and CDR2 SQIVND (reference sequence). The CDR3 region has the DNA TGTGCCAGTAGTATGGCCTTAACACAGGGGTACGAGCAGTACTTC. Amino acid sequence: CASSMALTQGYEQYF.

The V gene is TRBV27, the J gene TRBJ2-1; TRBD1 or TRBD2 may be the D gene (5 bases each). V dropped 2 bases and J dropped 2 bases, with 10 bases sitting between them. The CDR3 length is 15 residues. The V gene's germline CDR1 is MNHEY and CDR2 SMNVEV (reference sequence). CDR3 loop: CASSLGGGPYNEQFF. Here the CDR3 DNA reads TGTGCCAGCAGTTTAGGGGGTGGACCCTACAATGAGCAGTTCTTC.

The gene calls are TRBV7-9 and TRBJ2-1; maybe TRBD1 (5 bases). CDR3 length: 13 amino acids. V gave up 4 bases and J gave up 4 bases, with 8 bases separating them. Germline V gene lookup returns CDR1 SEHNR and CDR2 FQNEAQ (reference sequence). The CDR3 region has the DNA TGTGCCAGCAGCTCGGACATATACAATGAGCAGTTCTTC. Amino acids: CASSSDIYNEQFF. Using reference TRBV7-9 and TRBJ2-1 for the parts outside the CDR3, the full variable domain is DTGVSQNPRHKITKRGQNVTFRCDPISEHNRLYWYRQTLGQGPEFLTYFQNEAQLEKSRLLSDRFSAERPKGSFSTLEIQRTEQGDSAMYLCASSSDIYNEQFFGPGTRLTVL.

The chain combines TRBV19 with TRBJ2-1; TRBD2 aligns across 12 bases. The trim removed 7 bases at V and 5 bases at J, leaving 21 bases unmatched. The CDR3 length is 20 residues. Per germline, CDR1 LNHDA and CDR2 SQIVND (reference sequence). CDR3 sequence: CASTPRRTGLAGKPNNEQFF. The CDR3 DNA sequence: TGTGCCAGTACCCCCCGCCGGACAGGACTAGCGGGAAAACCTAACAATGAGCAGTTCTTC.

This chain links TRBV28 with TRBJ1-5, with a tentative D call TRBD1 (6 bases). Germline CDR1 MDHEN, CDR2 SYDVKM. The V and J ends lost 2 bases and 5 bases respectively, with 13 bases between them. This CDR3 region has 15 residues. DNA of the CDR3: TGTGCCAGCAGTTTACACAGGGAGATTCATCAGCCCCAGCATTTT. Amino acid sequence: CASSLHREIHQPQHF.

The chain uses TRBV5-6 and TRBJ2-5; a weak D match, TRBD2 (5 bases). The V end lost 4 bases, the J end lost 5 bases, and 18 bases lay between the germline ends. CDR3 length: 15 amino acids. Germline assignment: CDR1 SGHDT and CDR2 YYEEEE. The CDR3 region has the DNA TGTGCCAGCAGCCCCCGGGGTTCTCTTTGGGAGACCCAGTACTTC. Translation gives CASSPRGSLWETQYF. Full variable domain (missing parts from reference TRBV5-6 and TRBJ2-5): DAGVTQSPTHLIKTRGQQVTLRCSPKSGHDTVSWYQQALGQGPQFIFQYYEEEERQRGNFPDRFSGHQFPNYSSELNVNALLLGDSALYLCASSPRGSLWETQYFGPGTRLLVL.

The chain recombines TRBV4-3 with TRBJ2-1, with 9 bases aligning to TRBD2. The CDR3 runs to 16 residues. Germline values: CDR1 LGHNA, CDR2 YSLEER. The V gene end was trimmed by 0 bases and the J gene end by 8 bases; junction bases not matched to a gene: 8. CDR3 in amino acids: CASSQDLAGGWDEQFF. In nucleotides, the CDR3 is TGCGCCAGCAGCCAAGATCTGGCGGGGGGGTGGGATGAGCAGTTCTTC.

The chain employs TRBV21-1 and TRBJ1-3. TRBV21-1 is a listed pseudogene. The CDR3 totals 16 residues. The CDR3 DNA is TGTGCCAGCAGCCCCCCCAACACCTCGGTTTGCGACACCATATATTTT. Its protein is CASSPPNTSVCDTIYF.

V is TRBV13 and J is TRBJ1-4; 9 bases are a match to TRBD1. J was trimmed by 7 bases and V by 5 bases; bases with no gene match: 8. Germline CDR1 reads PRHDT; CDR2 reads FYEKMQ (reference sequence). The CDR3 runs to 15 residues. The CDR3 nucleotides read TGTGCCAGCAGCCCGGGACAGGGATTAGGTGAAAAACTGTTTTTT. It encodes CASSPGQGLGEKLFF.

This chain uses TRBV7-6 with TRBJ2-1; D gene ambiguous. This CDR3 contains 15 residues. V lost 1 base and J 3 bases, leaving 10 bases between the germline ends. CDR1 is SGHVS and CDR2 is FNYEAQ in the germline V gene. The CDR3 is CASSLEQGFYNEQFF. CDR3 sequence (DNA): TGTGCCAGCAGCTTAGAACAAGGGTTCTACAATGAGCAGTTCTTC. Complete variable domain (other parts from reference TRBV7-6 and TRBJ2-1): GAGVSQSPRYKVTKRGQDVALRCDPISGHVSLYWYRQALGQGPEFLTYFNYEAQQDKSGLPNDRFSAERPEGSISTLTIQRTEQRDSAMYRCASSLEQGFYNEQFFGPGTRLTVL.

This rearrangement joins TRBV29-1 to TRBJ2-1, with D hard to call. Trimming took off 0 bases at V and 9 bases at J, with 12 bases between the two ends. The CDR3 runs to 13 residues. CDR1 is SQVTM, CDR2 ANQGSEA, per germline. DNA for the CDR3: TGCAGCGTTGAAGATCTTCTACTCCCTGAGCAGTTCTTC. This encodes CSVEDLLLPEQFF.